These 14 T cell receptor beta chains were all obtained from the same sample, sequenced in a study of blood T cell repertoires in COVID-19 (dated by TCRdb to the early 2020s). The library came from the immunoSEQ multiplex PCR assay. The table comes from immuneACCESS by way of TCRdb, which keeps in-frame sequences with V and J called. Part of the clones is missing from these tables; in studies checked, under half for an unresolved V gene and the rest for unknown reasons. Counted in this sample were fewer than 300,000 clones; less than 90% of them appeared once. The ten largest clones take up 4% of the sample. The sample was peripheral blood. The receptors come from a man aged 60 to 69 who had recovered from COVID-19.

This chain links TRBV19 with TRBJ2-3, with TRBD2 matching 15 bases. The CDR3 has 14 residues. The ends lost 8 bases at V and 5 bases at J; junction bases unmatched: 2. Germline CDR1 and CDR2: LNHDA and SQIVND (reference sequence). Here the CDR3 DNA reads TGTGCCAGTGGACTAGCGGGGGGGCAAGATACGCAGTATTTT. It codes for CASGLAGGQDTQYF.

The V and J genes are TRBV6-5 and TRBJ2-7; weak D call: TRBD1 (5 bases). CDR1 and CDR2 (germline): MNHEY, SVGAGI. Trimming pared 0 bases from V and 2 bases from J, leaving 5 bases between. The CDR3 totals 13 residues. In DNA, the CDR3 is TGTGCCAGCAGTTACTCGGACACCTACGAGCAGTACTTC. It yields the protein CASSYSDTYEQYF.

The rearrangement links TRBV6-5 to TRBJ2-7; D remains ambiguous. The V end lost 2 bases, the J end lost 3 bases, and 17 bases lay between the germline ends. CDR1 MNHEY and CDR2 SVGAGI come from the germline V gene. CDR3 length: 16 amino acids. CDR3 sequence: CASSYHSPGRVYEQYF. The CDR3 DNA follows: TGTGCCAGCAGTTACCACTCCCCCGGTCGAGTCTACGAGCAGTACTTC.

The chain employs TRBV3-1 (or the pseudogene TRBV3-2) and TRBJ2-1; 12 nucleotides match TRBD2. The CDR3 has 19 residues. J gave up 0 bases and V 0 bases, and 6 bases lay outside the gene matches. CDR1 LGHDT and CDR2 YNNKEL come from the germline V gene (reference sequence). CDR3 protein: CASSQELVGLAGSYNEQFF. As DNA, the CDR3 is TGTGCCAGCAGCCAAGAACTCGTGGGACTAGCGGGCTCCTACAATGAGCAGTTCTTC.

The chain has TRBV29-1 and TRBJ1-1; the D is unclear. CDR1 is SQVTM and CDR2 is ANQGSEA in the germline V gene. The CDR3 totals 10 residues. The V end lost 6 bases, the J end lost 1 base, and 3 bases lay between the germline ends. CDR3 DNA sequence: TGCAGCGTCAAGAACACTGAAGCTTTCTTT. This sequence encodes CSVKNTEAFF.

This chain connects TRBV6-5 to TRBJ1-2; maybe TRBD1 (6 bases). The germline CDR1 and CDR2 sequences are MNHEY and SVGAGI. The CDR3 runs to 15 residues. With 6 bases removed from V and 2 bases from J, the gap between germline ends came to 16 bases. The CDR3 region is CASSDRRGGNYGYTF. The CDR3 nucleotides are TGTGCCAGCAGCGACCGTCGTGGGGGCAACTATGGCTACACCTTC.

The V call is TRBV3-1 (or the pseudogene TRBV3-2), the J call TRBJ1-2, with 7 nucleotides matching TRBD1. The trim removed 2 bases at V and 8 bases at J, leaving 11 bases unmatched. The CDR3 spans 15 residues. CDR1 and CDR2 (germline): LGHDT, YNNKEL (reference sequence). As DNA, the CDR3 is TGTGCCAGCAGCCAAAGACAGGGCCGGAGCGGAGGCTACACCTTC. The encoded protein is CASSQRQGRSGGYTF.

This clone appeared once. The chain uses TRBV2 and TRBJ2-1; 9 bases map to TRBD2. The trim removed 4 bases at V and 14 bases at J, leaving 9 bases unmatched. The CDR3 sequence is 13 residues long. From germline, CDR1 is SNHLY and CDR2 FYNNEI. The CDR3 sequence is CASSVRLAGWEFF. In DNA, the CDR3 is TGTGCCAGCAGTGTACGGCTAGCGGGGTGGGAGTTCTTC.

The J gene is TRBJ2-5, the V gene TRBV5-1; 14 bases are shared with TRBD2. Trimming at V came to 4 bases and at J to 4 bases, leaving 6 bases not matched to a gene. This CDR3 contains 16 residues. CDR1 and CDR2 from the germline V gene are SGHRS and YFSETQ. DNA for the CDR3: TGCGCCAGCAGCCCAATGACTAGCGGGGGGGCAGAGACCCAGTACTTC. It specifies CASSPMTSGGAETQYF.

V and J are TRBV18 and TRBJ1-2; perhaps TRBD1 as D (5 bases). The germline gives CDR1 KGHSH, CDR2 LQKENI. The CDR3 contains 13 residues. The ends were cut back, 2 bases at V and 6 bases at J, with 10 bases in the middle. The CDR3 DNA sequence: TGTGCCAGCTCACCAAATTCGGGGGATGGCTACACCTTC. Its translation: CASSPNSGDGYTF.

The chain recombines TRBV11-3 with TRBJ1-1, with D possibly matching TRBD1 (5 bases). The CDR3 spans 13 residues. V lost 7 bases and J 11 bases, leaving 20 bases between the germline ends. Germline V gives CDR1 SGHNT, CDR2 YENEEA. Here the CDR3 DNA reads TGTGCCAGCACCATAGGTGGGGCGGAGGGCGCTTTCTTT. This gives the protein CASTIGGAEGAFF. Combining the CDR3 with reference TRBV11-3 and TRBJ1-1 gives the whole variable domain EAGVVQSPRYKIIEKKQPVAFWCNPISGHNTLYWYLQNLGQGPELLIRYENEEAVDDSQLPKDRFSAERLKGVDSTLKIQPAELGDSAVYLCASTIGGAEGAFFGQGTRLTVV.

V is TRBV7-9 and J is TRBJ2-5; 8 nucleotides match TRBD2. CDR1 is SEHNR, CDR2 FQNEAQ, per germline (reference sequence). V lost 2 bases and J lost 5; bases outside the gene matches: 1. The CDR3 is 13 residues long. The CDR3 loop reads CASSLIAGETQYF. DNA for the CDR3: TGTGCCAGCAGCTTAATAGCGGGGGAGACCCAGTACTTC.

The chain joins TRBV29-1 to TRBJ2-7; possibly TRBD1 for D (5 bases). The CDR3 extends over 12 amino acids. Germline CDR1 reads SQVTM; CDR2 reads ANQGSEA. Between the trimmed V and J ends, which lost 3 bases and 3 bases, there was a span of 9 bases. CDR3 nucleotide sequence: TGCAGCGTTGAGGACAAAAACTACGAGCAGTACTTC. Translation gives CSVEDKNYEQYF.

The rearrangement joins TRBV19 to TRBJ1-3; TRBD1 is a possible D gene (5 bases). CDR3 length equals 13 residues. The germline CDR1 and CDR2 sequences are LNHDA and SQIVND (reference sequence). V lost 6 bases to trimming and J lost 7 bases, with 13 bases between them. CDR3 region: CASSQGESNTIYF. The CDR3 DNA reads TGTGCCAGTAGCCAAGGGGAAAGCAACACCATATATTTT.